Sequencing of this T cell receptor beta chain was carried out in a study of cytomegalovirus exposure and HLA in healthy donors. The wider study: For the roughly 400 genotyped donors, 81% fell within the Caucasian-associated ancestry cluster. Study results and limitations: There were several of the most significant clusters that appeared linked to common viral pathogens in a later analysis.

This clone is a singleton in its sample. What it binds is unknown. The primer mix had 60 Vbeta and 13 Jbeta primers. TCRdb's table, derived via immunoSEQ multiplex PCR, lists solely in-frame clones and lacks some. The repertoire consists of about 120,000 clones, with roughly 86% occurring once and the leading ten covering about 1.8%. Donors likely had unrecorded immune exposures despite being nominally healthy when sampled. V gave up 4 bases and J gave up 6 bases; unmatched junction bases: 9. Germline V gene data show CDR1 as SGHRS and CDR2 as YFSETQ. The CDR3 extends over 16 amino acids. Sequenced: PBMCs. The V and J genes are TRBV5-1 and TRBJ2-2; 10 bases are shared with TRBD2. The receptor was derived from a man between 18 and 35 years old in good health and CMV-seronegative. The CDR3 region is CASSRKASGGSGELFF. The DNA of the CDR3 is TGCGCCAGCAGCAGGAAGGCTAGCGGGGGCTCCGGGGAGCTGTTTTTT.